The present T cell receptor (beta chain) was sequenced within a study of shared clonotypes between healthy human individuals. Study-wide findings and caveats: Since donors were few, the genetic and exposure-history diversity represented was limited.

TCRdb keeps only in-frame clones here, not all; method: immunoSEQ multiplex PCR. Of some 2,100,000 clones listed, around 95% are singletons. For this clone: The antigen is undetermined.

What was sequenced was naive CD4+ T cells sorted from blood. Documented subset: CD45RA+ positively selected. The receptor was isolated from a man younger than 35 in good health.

In DNA, the CDR3 is TGTGCCAGCACCGAAGACGGGAAGAACACTGAAGCTTTCTTT. Translation gives CASTEDGKNTEAFF. The chain links TRBV28 to TRBJ1-1; D remains unclear. CDR3 length: 14 amino acids. Germline V CDR1 and CDR2: MDHEN, SYDVKM. Deletions cut 7 bases from V and 1 base from J, with 13 bases between. Full variable domain (rest looked up from reference TRBV28 and TRBJ1-1): DVKVTQSSRYLVKRTGEKVFLECVQDMDHENMFWYRQDPGLGLRLIYFSYDVKMKEKGDIPEGYSVSREKKERFSLILESASTNQTSMYLCASTEDGKNTEAFFGQGTRLTVV.